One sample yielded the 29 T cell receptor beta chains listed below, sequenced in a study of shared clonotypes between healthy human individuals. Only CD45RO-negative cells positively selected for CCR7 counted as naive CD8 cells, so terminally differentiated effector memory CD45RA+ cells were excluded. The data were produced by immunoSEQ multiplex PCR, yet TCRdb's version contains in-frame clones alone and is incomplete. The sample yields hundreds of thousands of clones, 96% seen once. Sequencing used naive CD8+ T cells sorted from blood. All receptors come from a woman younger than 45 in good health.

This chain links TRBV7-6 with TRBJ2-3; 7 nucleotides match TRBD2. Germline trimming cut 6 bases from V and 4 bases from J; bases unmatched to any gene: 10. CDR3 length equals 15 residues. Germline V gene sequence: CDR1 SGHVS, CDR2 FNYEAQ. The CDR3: CASSYGGGPADTQYF. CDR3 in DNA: TGTGCCAGCAGTTATGGGGGAGGGCCGGCAGATACGCAGTATTTT.

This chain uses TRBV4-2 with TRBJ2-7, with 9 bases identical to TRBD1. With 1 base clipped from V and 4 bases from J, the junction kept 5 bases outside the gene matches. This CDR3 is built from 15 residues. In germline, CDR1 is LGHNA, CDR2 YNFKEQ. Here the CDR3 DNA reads TGTGCCAGCAGCCAAGCCCCGGGACAGGGATACGAGCAGTACTTC. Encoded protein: CASSQAPGQGYEQYF.

In DNA form, the CDR3 reads TGTGCCAGCAGTTACAGACCCTCCTACGAGCAGTACTTC. Protein: CASSYRPSYEQYF. The V call is TRBV27, the J call TRBJ2-7; D is unresolved. Germline CDR1 is MNHEY and CDR2 is SMNVEV (reference sequence). The CDR3 runs to 13 residues. Trimming removed 4 bases from V and 0 bases from J, with 7 bases in between.

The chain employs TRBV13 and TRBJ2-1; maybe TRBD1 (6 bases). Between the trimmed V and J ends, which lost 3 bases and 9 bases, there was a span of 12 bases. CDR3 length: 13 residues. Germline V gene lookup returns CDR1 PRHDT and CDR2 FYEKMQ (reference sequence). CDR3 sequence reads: CASSFGPDSEQFF. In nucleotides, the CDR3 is TGTGCCAGCAGCTTTGGGCCGGACAGTGAGCAGTTCTTC.

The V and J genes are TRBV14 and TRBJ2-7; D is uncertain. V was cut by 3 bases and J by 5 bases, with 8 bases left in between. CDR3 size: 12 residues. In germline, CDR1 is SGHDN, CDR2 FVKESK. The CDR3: CASSHLENEQYF. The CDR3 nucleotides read TGTGCCAGCAGCCACCTCGAGAACGAGCAGTACTTC. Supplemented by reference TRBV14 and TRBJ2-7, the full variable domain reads EAGVTQFPSHSVIEKGQTVTLRCDPISGHDNLYWYRRVMGKEIKFLLHFVKESKQDESGMPNNRFLAERTGGTYSTLKVQPAELEDSGVYFCASSHLENEQYFGPGTRLTVT.

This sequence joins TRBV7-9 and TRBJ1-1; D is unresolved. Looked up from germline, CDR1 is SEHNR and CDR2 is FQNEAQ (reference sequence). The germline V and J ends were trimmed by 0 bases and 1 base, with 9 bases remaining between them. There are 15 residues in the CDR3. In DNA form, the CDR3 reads TGTGCCAGCAGCTTAGCCGAGCGGGAGAACACTGAAGCTTTCTTT. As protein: CASSLAERENTEAFF.

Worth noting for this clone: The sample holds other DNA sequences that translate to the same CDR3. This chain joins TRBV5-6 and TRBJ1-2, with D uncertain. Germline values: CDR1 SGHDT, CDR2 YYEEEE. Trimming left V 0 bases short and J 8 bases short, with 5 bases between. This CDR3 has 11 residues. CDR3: CASSLASGYTF. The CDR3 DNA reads TGTGCCAGCAGCTTGGCCTCGGGCTACACCTTC.

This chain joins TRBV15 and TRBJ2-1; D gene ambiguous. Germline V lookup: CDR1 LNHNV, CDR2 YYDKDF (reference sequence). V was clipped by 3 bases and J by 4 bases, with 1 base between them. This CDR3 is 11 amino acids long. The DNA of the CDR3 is TGTGCCACCAGCAGGTACAATGAGCAGTTCTTC. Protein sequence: CATSRYNEQFF.

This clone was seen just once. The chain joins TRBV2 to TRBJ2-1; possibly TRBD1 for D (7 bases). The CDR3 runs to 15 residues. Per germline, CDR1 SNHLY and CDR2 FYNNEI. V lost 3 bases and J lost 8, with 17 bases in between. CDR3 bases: TGTGCCAGCAGTGATTTTCAGGGGGGAGCTGATGAGCAGTTCTTC. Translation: CASSDFQGGADEQFF.

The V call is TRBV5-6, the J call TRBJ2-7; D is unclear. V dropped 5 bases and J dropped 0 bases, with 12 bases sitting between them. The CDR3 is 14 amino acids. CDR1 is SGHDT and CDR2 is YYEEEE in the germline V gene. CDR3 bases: TGTGCCAGCAGATCCTACTCGGCCTCCTACGAGCAGTACTTC. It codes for CASRSYSASYEQYF. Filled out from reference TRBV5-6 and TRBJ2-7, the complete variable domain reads DAGVTQSPTHLIKTRGQQVTLRCSPKSGHDTVSWYQQALGQGPQFIFQYYEEEERQRGNFPDRFSGHQFPNYSSELNVNALLLGDSALYLCASRSYSASYEQYFGPGTRLTVT.

CDR3 nucleotide sequence: TGTGCCAGCAGTTCCACCGTCTCTCGGAGACCCTACGAGCAGTACTTC. Protein: CASSSTVSRRPYEQYF. This chain links TRBV27 with TRBJ2-7; D gene uncertain. Trimming stripped 4 bases from V and 2 bases from J, with 18 bases between. CDR1 is MNHEY, CDR2 SMNVEV, per germline (reference sequence). The CDR3 contains 16 residues.

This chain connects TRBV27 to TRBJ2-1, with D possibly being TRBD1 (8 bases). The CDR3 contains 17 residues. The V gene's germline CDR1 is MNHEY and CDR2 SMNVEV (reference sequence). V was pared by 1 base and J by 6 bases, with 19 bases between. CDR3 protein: CASSLLSGQGGFNEQFF. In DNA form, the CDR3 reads TGTGCCAGCAGTTTATTGAGTGGACAGGGAGGGTTCAATGAGCAGTTCTTC.

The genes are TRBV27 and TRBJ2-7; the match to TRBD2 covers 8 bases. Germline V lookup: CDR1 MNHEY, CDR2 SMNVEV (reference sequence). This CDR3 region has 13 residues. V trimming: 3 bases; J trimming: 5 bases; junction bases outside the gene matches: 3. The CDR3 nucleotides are TGTGCCAGCAGTTTCGGGGGGGCGAACGAGCAGTACTTC. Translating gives CASSFGGANEQYF.

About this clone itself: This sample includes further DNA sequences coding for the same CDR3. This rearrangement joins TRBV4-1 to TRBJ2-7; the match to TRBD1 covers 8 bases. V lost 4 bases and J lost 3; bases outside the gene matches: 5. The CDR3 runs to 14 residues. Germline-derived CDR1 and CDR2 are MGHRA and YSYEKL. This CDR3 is CASSPGTGGYEQYF. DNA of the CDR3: TGCGCCAGCAGCCCCGGGACAGGTGGCTACGAGCAGTACTTC.

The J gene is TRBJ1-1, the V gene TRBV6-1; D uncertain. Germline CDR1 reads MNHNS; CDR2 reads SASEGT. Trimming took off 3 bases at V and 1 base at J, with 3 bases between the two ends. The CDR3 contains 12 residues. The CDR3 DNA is TGTGCCAGCAGTGACGAGAACACTGAAGCTTTCTTT. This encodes CASSDENTEAFF.

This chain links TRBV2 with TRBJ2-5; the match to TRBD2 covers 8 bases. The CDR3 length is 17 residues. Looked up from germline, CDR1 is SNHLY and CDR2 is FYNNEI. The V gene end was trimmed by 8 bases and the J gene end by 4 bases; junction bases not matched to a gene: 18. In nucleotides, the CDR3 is TGTGCCAGCTCTGAAGAGCGGGAGACCATGGGGGGAGAGACCCAGTACTTC. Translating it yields CASSEERETMGGETQYF.

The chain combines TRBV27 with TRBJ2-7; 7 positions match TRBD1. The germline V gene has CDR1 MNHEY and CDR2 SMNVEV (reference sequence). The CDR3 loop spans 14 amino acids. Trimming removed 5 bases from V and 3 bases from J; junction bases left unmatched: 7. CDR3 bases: TGTGCCAGCAGTGGGGGACAGACCTACTACGAGCAGTACTTC. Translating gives CASSGGQTYYEQYF.

The CDR3 DNA follows: TGTGCCAGCAGCGGGACTAGCGGGTATATGGGGGATACAGATACGCAGTATTTT. Its translation is CASSGTSGYMGDTDTQYF. The rearrangement joins TRBV5-6 to TRBJ2-3; 12 nucleotides match TRBD2. V gave up 4 bases and J gave up 3 bases; unmatched junction bases: 12. The germline gives CDR1 SGHDT, CDR2 YYEEEE. The CDR3 contains 18 residues.

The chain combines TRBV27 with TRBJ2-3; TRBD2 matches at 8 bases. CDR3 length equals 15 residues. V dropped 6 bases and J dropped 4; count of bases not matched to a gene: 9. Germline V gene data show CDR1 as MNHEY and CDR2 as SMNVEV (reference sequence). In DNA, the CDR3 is TGTGCCAGCAGATTCGTCGGGAGGGCCCCAGATACGCAGTATTTT. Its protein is CASRFVGRAPDTQYF.

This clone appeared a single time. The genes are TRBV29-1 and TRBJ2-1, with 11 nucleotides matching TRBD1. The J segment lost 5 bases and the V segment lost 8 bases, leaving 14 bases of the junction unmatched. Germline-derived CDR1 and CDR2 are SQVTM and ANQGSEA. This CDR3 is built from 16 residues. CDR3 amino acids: CSNRTGGALGNNEQFF. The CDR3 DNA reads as TGCAGCAACCGGACAGGGGGCGCCTTAGGGAACAATGAGCAGTTCTTC.

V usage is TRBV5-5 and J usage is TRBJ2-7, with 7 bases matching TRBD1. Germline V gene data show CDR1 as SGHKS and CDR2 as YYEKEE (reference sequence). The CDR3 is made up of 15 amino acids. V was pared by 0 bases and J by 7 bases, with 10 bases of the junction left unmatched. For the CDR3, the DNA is TGTGCCAGCAGCTTGGCCTACGACAGGGTTTGGGAGCAGTACTTC. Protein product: CASSLAYDRVWEQYF.

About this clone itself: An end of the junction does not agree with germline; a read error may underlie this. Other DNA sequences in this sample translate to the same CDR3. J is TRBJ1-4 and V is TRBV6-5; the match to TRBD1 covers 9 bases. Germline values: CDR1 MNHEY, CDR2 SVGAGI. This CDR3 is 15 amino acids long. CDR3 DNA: TGTGCCAGCAGTTGGACAGGGGCAACGAATGAAAAACTGTTTTTT. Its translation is CASSWTGATNEKLFF.

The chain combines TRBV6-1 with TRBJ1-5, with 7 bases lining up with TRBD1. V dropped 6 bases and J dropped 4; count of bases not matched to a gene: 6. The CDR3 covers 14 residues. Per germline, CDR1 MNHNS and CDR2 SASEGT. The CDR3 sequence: CASSVRDRNQPQHF. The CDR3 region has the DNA TGTGCCAGCAGCGTCCGGGACAGAAATCAGCCCCAGCATTTT.

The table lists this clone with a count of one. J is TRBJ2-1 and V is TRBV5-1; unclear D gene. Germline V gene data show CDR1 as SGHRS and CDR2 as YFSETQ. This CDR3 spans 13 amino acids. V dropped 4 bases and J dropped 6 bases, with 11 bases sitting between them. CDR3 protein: CASSISTGNEQFF. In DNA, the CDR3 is TGCGCCAGCAGCATATCGACGGGCAATGAGCAGTTCTTC. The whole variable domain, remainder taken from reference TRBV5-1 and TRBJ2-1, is KAGVTQTPRYLIKTRGQQVTLSCSPISGHRSVSWYQQTPGQGLQFLFEYFSETQRNKGNFPGRFSGRQFSNSRSEMNVSTLELGDSALYLCASSISTGNEQFFGPGTRLTVL.

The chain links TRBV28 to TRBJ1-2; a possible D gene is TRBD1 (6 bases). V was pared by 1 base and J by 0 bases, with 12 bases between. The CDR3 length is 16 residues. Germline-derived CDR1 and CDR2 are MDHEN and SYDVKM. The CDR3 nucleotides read TGTGCCAGCAGTTTATTCTTGGGGGGCTCTAACTATGGCTACACCTTC. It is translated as CASSLFLGGSNYGYTF.

The CDR3 DNA reads TGTGCCAGCAGTTTATCGCCCCGCTCGGGCGGGAGCACCTACGAGCAGTACTTC. Protein sequence: CASSLSPRSGGSTYEQYF. The rearrangement joins TRBV27 to TRBJ2-7; TRBD2 matches 7 bases. The CDR3 length is 18 residues. V shed 0 bases and J 2 bases; nucleotides not matched to a gene: 13. Germline-derived CDR1 and CDR2 are MNHEY and SMNVEV (reference sequence).

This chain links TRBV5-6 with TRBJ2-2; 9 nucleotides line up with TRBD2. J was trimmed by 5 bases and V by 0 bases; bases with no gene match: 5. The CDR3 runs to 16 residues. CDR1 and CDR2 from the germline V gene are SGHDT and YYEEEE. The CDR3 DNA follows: TGTGCCAGCAGCTTGGTAACTAGCGGGTTTACCGGGGAGCTGTTTTTT. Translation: CASSLVTSGFTGELFF.

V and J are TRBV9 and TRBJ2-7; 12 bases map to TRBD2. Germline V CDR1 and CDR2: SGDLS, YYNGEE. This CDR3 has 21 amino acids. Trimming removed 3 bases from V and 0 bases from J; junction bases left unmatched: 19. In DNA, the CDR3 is TGTGCCAGCAGCGCCCTCCGGGGGGGGCTAGCGGGAGGGAAGAGCTCCTACGAGCAGTACTTC. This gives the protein CASSALRGGLAGGKSSYEQYF.

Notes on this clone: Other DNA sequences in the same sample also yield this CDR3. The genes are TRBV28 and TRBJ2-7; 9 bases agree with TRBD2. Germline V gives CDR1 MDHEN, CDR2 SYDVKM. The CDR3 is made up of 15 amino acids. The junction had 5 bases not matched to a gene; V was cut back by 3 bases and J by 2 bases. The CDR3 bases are TGTGCCAGCAGTTTGGGGGCGGGAGGGACCTACGAGCAGTACTTC. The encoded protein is CASSLGAGGTYEQYF.